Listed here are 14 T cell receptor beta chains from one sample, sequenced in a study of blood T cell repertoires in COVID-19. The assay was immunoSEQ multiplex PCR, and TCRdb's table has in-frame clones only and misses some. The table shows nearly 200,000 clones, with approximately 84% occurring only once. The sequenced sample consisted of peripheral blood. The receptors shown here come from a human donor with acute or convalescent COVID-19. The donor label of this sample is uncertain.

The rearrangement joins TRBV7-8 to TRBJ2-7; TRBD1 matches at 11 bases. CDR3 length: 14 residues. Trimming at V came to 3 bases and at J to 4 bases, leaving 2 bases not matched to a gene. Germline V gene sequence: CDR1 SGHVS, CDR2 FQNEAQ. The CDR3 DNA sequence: TGTGCCAGCAGCTTCGGGACAGGGGGTTACGAGCAGTACTTC. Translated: CASSFGTGGYEQYF. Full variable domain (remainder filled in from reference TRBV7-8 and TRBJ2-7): GAGVSQSPRYKVAKRGQDVALRCDPISGHVSLFWYQQALGQGPEFLTYFQNEAQLDKSGLPSDRFFAERPEGSVSTLKIQRTQQEDSAVYLCASSFGTGGYEQYFGPGTRLTVT.

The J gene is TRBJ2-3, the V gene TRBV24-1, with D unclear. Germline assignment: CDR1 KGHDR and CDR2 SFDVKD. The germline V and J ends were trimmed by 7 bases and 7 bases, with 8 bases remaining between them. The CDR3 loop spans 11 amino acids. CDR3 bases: TGTGCCACCAGCCCCACTAATACGCAGTATTTT. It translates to CATSPTNTQYF.

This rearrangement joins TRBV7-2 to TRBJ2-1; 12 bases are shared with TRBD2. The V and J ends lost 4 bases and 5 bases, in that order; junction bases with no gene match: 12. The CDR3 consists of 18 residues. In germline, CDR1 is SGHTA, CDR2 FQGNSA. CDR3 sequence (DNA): TGTGCCAGCAGCTCCAACGCCCCAGGACTAGCGGGAAACAATGAGCAGTTCTTC. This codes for CASSSNAPGLAGNNEQFF.

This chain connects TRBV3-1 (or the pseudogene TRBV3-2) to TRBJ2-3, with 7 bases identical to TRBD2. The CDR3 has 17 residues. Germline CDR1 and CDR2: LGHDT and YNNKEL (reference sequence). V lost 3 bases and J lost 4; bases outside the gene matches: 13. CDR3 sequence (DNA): TGTGCCAGCAGCCATCCCAAGACTAGCATGAGCCCAGATACGCAGTATTTT. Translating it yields CASSHPKTSMSPDTQYF.

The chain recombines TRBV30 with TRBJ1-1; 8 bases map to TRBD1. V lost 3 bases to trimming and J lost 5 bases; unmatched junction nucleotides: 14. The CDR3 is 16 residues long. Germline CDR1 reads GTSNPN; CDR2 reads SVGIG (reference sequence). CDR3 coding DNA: TGTGCCTGGAGGAGACAGGGGATAATGGCTGGGACTGAAGCTTTCTTT. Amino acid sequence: CAWRRQGIMAGTEAFF. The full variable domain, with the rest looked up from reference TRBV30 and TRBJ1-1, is SQTIHQWPATLVQPVGSPLSLECTVEGTSNPNLYWYRQAAGRGLQLLFYSVGIGQISSEVPQNLSASRPQDRQFILSSKKLLLSDSGFYLCAWRRQGIMAGTEAFFGQGTRLTVV.

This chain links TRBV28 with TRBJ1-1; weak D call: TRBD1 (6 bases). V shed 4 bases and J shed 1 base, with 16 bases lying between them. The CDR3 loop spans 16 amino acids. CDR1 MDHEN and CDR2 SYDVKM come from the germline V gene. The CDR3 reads CASSSKQGLRNTEAFF. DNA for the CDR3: TGTGCCAGCAGTTCAAAACAGGGTCTTCGGAACACTGAAGCTTTCTTT.

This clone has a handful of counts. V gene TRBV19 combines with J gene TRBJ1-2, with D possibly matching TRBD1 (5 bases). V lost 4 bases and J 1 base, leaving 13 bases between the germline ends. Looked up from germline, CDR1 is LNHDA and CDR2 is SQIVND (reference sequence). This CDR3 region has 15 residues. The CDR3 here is CASSTQTVLNYGYTF. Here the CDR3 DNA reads TGTGCCAGTAGTACCCAGACAGTTCTTAACTATGGCTACACCTTC.

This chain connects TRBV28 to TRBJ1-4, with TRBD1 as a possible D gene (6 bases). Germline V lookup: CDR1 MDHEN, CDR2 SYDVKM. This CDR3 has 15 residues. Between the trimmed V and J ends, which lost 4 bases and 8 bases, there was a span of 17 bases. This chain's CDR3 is CASSSPAGVGEKLFF. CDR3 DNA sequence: TGTGCCAGCAGTTCCCCCGCAGGGGTTGGCGAAAAACTGTTTTTT.

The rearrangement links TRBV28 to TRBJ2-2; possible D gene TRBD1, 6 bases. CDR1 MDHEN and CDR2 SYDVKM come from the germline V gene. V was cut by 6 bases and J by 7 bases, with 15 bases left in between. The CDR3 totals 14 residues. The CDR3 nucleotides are TGTGCCAGCAGGGGTTACAGGGCCGTCGGGGAGCTGTTTTTT. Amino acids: CASRGYRAVGELFF.

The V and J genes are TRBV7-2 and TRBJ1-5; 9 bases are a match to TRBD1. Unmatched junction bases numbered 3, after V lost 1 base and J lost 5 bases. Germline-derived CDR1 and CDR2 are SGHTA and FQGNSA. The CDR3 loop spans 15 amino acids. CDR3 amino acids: CASSLVRQGDQPQHF. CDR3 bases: TGTGCCAGCAGCTTAGTAAGACAGGGGGATCAGCCCCAGCATTTT. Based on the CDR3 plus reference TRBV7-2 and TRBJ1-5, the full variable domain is GAGVSQSPSNKVTEKGKDVELRCDPISGHTALYWYRQSLGQGLEFLIYFQGNSAPDKSGLPSDRFSAERTGGSVSTLTIQRTQQEDSAVYLCASSLVRQGDQPQHFGDGTRLSIL.

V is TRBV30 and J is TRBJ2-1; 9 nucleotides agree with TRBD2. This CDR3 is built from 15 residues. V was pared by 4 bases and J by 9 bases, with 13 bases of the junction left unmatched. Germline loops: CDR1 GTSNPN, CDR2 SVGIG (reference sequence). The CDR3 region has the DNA TGTGCCTGGACCTCCGTCGCTAGCGGGACTGGTGAGCAGTTCTTC. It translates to CAWTSVASGTGEQFF.

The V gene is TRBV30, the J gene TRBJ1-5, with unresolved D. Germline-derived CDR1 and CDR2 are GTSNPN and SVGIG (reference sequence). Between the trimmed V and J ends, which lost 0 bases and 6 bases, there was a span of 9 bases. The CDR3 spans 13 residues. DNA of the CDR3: TGTGCCTGGAGTGTTTCCGTGAGTCAGCCCCAGCATTTT. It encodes CAWSVSVSQPQHF. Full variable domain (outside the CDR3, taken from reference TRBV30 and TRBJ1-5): SQTIHQWPATLVQPVGSPLSLECTVEGTSNPNLYWYRQAAGRGLQLLFYSVGIGQISSEVPQNLSASRPQDRQFILSSKKLLLSDSGFYLCAWSVSVSQPQHFGDGTRLSIL.

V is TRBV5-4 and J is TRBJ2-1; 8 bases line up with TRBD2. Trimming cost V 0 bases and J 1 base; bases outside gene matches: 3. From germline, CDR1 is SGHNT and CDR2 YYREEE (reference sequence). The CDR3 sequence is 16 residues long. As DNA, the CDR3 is TGTGCCAGCAGCTTGGGGAGCGGGGGTTCCTACAATGAGCAGTTCTTC. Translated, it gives CASSLGSGGSYNEQFF.

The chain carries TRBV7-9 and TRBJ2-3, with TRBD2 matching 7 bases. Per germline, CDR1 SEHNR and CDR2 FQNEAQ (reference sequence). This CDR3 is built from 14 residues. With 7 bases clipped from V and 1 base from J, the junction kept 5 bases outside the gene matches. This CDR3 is CASKGLAGTDTQYF. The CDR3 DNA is TGTGCCAGCAAGGGCCTAGCGGGCACAGATACGCAGTATTTT.